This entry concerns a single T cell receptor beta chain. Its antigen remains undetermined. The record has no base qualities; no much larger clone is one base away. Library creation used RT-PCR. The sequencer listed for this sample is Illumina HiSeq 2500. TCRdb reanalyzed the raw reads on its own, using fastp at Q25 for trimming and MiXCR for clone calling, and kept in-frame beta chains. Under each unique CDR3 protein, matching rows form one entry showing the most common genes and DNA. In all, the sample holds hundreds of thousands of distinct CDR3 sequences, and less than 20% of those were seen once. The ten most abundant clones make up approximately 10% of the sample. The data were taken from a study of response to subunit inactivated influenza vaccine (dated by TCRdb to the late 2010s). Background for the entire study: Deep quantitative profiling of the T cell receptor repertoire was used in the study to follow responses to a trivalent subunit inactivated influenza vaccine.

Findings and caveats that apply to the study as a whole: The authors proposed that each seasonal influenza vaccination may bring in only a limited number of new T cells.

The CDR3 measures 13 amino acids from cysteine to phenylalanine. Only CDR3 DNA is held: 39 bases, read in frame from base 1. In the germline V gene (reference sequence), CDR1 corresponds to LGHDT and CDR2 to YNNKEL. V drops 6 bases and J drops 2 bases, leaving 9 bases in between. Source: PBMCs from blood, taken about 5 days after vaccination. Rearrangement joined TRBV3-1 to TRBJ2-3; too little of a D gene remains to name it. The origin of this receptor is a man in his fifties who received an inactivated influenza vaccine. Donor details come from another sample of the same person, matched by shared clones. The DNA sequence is TGTGCCAGCAGTACTGCAGACACAGATACGCAGTATTTT. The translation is CASSTADTDTQYF.